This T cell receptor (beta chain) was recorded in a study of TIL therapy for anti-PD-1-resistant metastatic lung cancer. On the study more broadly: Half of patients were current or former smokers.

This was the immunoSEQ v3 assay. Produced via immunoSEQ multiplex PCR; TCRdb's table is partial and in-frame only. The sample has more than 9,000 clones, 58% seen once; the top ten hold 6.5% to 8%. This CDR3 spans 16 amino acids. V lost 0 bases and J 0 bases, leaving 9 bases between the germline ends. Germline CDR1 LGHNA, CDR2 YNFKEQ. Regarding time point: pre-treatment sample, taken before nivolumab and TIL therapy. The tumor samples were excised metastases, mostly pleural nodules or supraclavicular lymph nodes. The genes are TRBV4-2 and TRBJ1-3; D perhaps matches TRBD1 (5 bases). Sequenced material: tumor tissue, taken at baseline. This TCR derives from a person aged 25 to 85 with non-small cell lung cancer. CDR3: CASSQDLGPSGNTIYF. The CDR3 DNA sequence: TGTGCCAGCAGCCAAGATTTGGGGCCCTCTGGAAACACCATATATTTT.